The clone carrying this T cell receptor (beta chain) was seen more than once but under ten times. The target antigen is unknown. CDR1 and CDR2 (germline): SGHNT, YYREEE (reference sequence). Trimming pared 4 bases from V and 0 bases from J, leaving 14 bases between. CDR3 length: 16 residues. This specimen belongs to a study of T cell repertoires in cytomegalovirus infection. Study summary: CMV infection and matching HLA type were both indicated by public TCR beta signatures. Study conclusions and caveats: There were HLA-C-restricted CMV-specific TCR beta clonotypes dominating the ex vivo response.

TCRdb analysed the reads with MiXCR anew, one entry per CDR3 protein. The sample holds about 450,000 distinct CDR3 sequences, 25% to 40% seen once. The receptor comes from a human donor in good health (CMV status not recorded). Some clones in this sample may be carry-over from other donors' samples. The V call is TRBV5-4, the J call TRBJ1-3; D uncertain. The sequencing sample was made of PBMCs. The CDR3 spells CASSEGGPLSGNTIYF. CDR3 DNA: TGTGCCAGCAGCGAGGGAGGGCCCCTCTCTGGAAACACCATATATTTT.